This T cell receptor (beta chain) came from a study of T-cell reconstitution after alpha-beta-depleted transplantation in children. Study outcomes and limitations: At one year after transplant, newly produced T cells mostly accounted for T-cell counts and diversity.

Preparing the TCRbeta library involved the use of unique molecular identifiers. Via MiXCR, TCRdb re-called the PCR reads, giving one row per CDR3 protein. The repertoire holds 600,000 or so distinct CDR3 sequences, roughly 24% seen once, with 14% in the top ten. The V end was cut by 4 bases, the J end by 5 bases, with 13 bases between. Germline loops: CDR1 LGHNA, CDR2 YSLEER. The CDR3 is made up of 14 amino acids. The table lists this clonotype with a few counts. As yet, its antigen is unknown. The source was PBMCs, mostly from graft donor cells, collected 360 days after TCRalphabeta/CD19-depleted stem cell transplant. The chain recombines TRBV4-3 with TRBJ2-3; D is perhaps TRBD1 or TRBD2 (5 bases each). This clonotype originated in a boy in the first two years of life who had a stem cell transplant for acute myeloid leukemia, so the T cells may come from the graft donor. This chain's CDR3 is CASSRGVMIDTQYF. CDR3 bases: TGCGCCAGCAGCCGAGGGGTGATGATAGATACGCAGTATTTT.